The 24 T cell receptor beta chains listed next were all sequenced from one sample in a study of T cells after yellow fever vaccination. TCRdb fed the 5' RACE reads into MiXCR, producing one record per CDR3 protein. The sample carries approximately 150,000 distinct CDR3 sequences, approximately 9.9% recorded once. This sample comprised CD8+ T cells sorted from PBMCs, obtained 45 days after the yellow fever booster vaccination. These receptors were collected from a man between 18 and 35 years old who received the YFV17D yellow fever vaccine.

The chain has TRBV13 and TRBJ2-3, with TRBD1 identical over 7 bases. V dropped 5 bases and J dropped 11; count of bases not matched to a gene: 10. CDR1 is PRHDT, CDR2 FYEKMQ, per germline (reference sequence). The CDR3 has 13 residues. Written as DNA, the CDR3 is TGTGCCAGCAGCACCCGCCAGGGGGTAAGGCAGTATTTT. Protein sequence: CASSTRQGVRQYF.

This clonotype showed up just a few times. The chain joins TRBV7-4 to TRBJ2-3; TRBD1 aligns across 8 bases. CDR3 length equals 16 residues. Losses at the gene ends were 5 bases for V and 4 bases for J; bases not matched to a gene: 11. Per germline, CDR1 SGHVT and CDR2 SQSDAQ. The CDR3 is CASSIPDREFPDTQYF. The CDR3 bases are TGTGCCAGCAGCATACCGGACAGGGAATTTCCAGATACGCAGTATTTT.

This clonotype was observed a few times. A much larger clone lies a single base off, so this may be a read error. This chain uses TRBV7-3 with TRBJ2-3; 9 positions match TRBD2. The CDR3 loop spans 14 amino acids. Trimming removed 5 bases from V and 2 bases from J; junction bases left unmatched: 2. Germline V CDR1 and CDR2: SGHTA, FQGTGA. Written as DNA, the CDR3 is TGTGCCAGCAGCCCTAGCGGGGACACAGATACGCAGTATTTT. It specifies CASSPSGDTDTQYF.

This clonotype was counted at least ten times. The chain employs TRBV2 and TRBJ2-4; D ambiguous. The CDR3 totals 11 residues. Trimming took off 6 bases at V and 1 base at J, with 1 base between the two ends. Germline CDR1 reads SNHLY; CDR2 reads FYNNEI. The CDR3 here is CASRAKNIQYF. CDR3 nucleotide sequence: TGTGCCAGCAGGGCCAAAAACATTCAGTACTTC.

A few counts support this clonotype. The rearrangement links TRBV28 to TRBJ2-5; 7 nucleotides agree with TRBD1. The CDR3 contains 16 residues. With V trimmed by 5 bases and J by 3 bases, 12 bases remained unmatched. Germline-derived CDR1 and CDR2 are MDHEN and SYDVKM. CDR3 sequence (DNA): TGTGCCAGCAGTCCCATATACACCGACAGGGAAGAGACCCAGTACTTC. This encodes CASSPIYTDREETQYF. Filled out from reference TRBV28 and TRBJ2-5, the complete variable domain reads DVKVTQSSRYLVKRTGEKVFLECVQDMDHENMFWYRQDPGLGLRLIYFSYDVKMKEKGDIPEGYSVSREKKERFSLILESASTNQTSMYLCASSPIYTDREETQYFGPGTRLLVL.

This clonotype was picked up a small number of times. V is TRBV20-1 and J is TRBJ2-7, with 9 positions matching TRBD2. Germline CDR1 is DFQATT and CDR2 is SNEGSKA (reference sequence). The V and J ends lost 3 bases and 9 bases, in that order; junction bases with no gene match: 12. This CDR3 has 14 amino acids. The CDR3 nucleotides are TGCAGTGCTAGTTACCCTAGCGGGGTAGGGGTGCAGTACGTC. Translation gives CSASYPSGVGVQYV.

The chain uses TRBV7-2 and TRBJ2-1; D is perhaps TRBD1 (6 bases). CDR3 size: 13 residues. V gave up 4 bases and J gave up 9 bases, with 13 bases separating them. Germline V gene sequence: CDR1 SGHTA, CDR2 FQGNSA. CDR3 in DNA: TGTGCCAGCAGCTGGGGACATTCCCCTGAGCAGTTCTTC. Residues: CASSWGHSPEQFF.

The CDR3 reads CASSLVSFYNEQFF. The DNA of the CDR3 is TGCGCCAGCAGCTTGGTCTCTTTCTACAATGAGCAGTTCTTC. This sequence joins TRBV5-1 and TRBJ2-1; unclear D gene. With 0 bases removed from V and 3 bases from J, the gap between germline ends came to 7 bases. This CDR3 has 14 residues. Looked up from germline, CDR1 is SGHRS and CDR2 is YFSETQ.

This clonotype has more than one count but fewer than ten. V and J are TRBV11-1 and TRBJ2-6; unclear D gene. V was trimmed by 5 bases and J by 0 bases, leaving 11 bases between them. This CDR3 is built from 16 residues. Germline V CDR1 and CDR2: SGHAT, FQDESV (reference sequence). DNA of the CDR3: TGTGCCAGCAGCCGGAGCCCCTACTCTGGGGCCAACGTCCTGACTTTC. It is translated as CASSRSPYSGANVLTF.

The chain carries TRBV10-3 and TRBJ1-1, with TRBD1 matching over 7 bases. The CDR3 covers 14 residues. Germline lookup yields CDR1 ENHRY and CDR2 SYGVKD. Losses at the gene ends were 11 bases for V and 4 bases for J; bases not matched to a gene: 13. CDR3 residues: CASEREGASTEAFF. CDR3 nucleotide sequence: TGTGCCTCGGAACGGGAGGGGGCAAGCACTGAAGCTTTCTTT.

This clonotype has just a few counts. The chain couples TRBV7-9 to TRBJ2-6, with D unclear. The CDR3 runs 16 residues. V shed 7 bases and J shed 0 bases, with 13 bases lying between them. CDR1 is SEHNR and CDR2 is FQNEAQ in the germline V gene (reference sequence). CDR3 loop: CASTATLDSGANVLTF. Here the CDR3 DNA reads TGTGCCAGCACCGCTACTTTGGACTCTGGGGCCAACGTCCTGACTTTC.

This clonotype was detected a few times. The genes are TRBV12-3 or TRBV12-4 and TRBJ2-1; tentatively, D is TRBD2 (5 bases). V was clipped by 6 bases and J by 9 bases, with 12 bases between them. There are 12 residues in the CDR3. CDR3 amino acids: CASSPMGSEQFF. In DNA, the CDR3 is TGTGCCAGCAGCCCTATGGGGAGTGAGCAGTTCTTC.

The CDR3, as DNA: TGTGCCACCAGCAGAGAAGCCGGCAGGGCTTACACAGATACGCAGTATTTT. The encoded protein is CATSREAGRAYTDTQYF. The chain employs TRBV15 and TRBJ2-3; a possible D gene is TRBD1 (5 bases). Trimming shortened V by 0 bases and J by 2 bases, and 15 bases separated the two germline ends. Germline V CDR1 and CDR2: LNHNV, YYDKDF (reference sequence). The CDR3 extends over 17 amino acids.

The rearrangement joins TRBV6-1 to TRBJ1-5; D unclear. Germline lookup yields CDR1 MNHNS and CDR2 SASEGT. The CDR3 totals 11 residues. V lost 7 bases and J 9 bases, leaving 10 bases between the germline ends. DNA of the CDR3: TGTGCCAGCACTTCAGGCGGGCCCCAGCATTTT. Translated, it gives CASTSGGPQHF.

Of note for this clonotype: At one boundary the junction diverges from the germline segment, which might be a read error. The chain carries TRBV4-1 and TRBJ2-1, with 7 bases identical to TRBD1. Germline V CDR1 and CDR2: MGHRA, YSYEKL. The CDR3 consists of 13 residues. CDR3 DNA: TGCGCCAGCAGCCGACAGGGACGGCATGAGCGGTTCTTC. Translation gives CASSRQGRHERFF.

This sequence joins TRBV7-9 and TRBJ1-4, with no clear D. CDR1 SEHNR and CDR2 FQNEAQ come from the germline V gene (reference sequence). The V gene lost 8 bases and the J gene lost 2 bases, with 9 bases spanning the gap. The CDR3 runs 13 residues. This chain's CDR3 is CASSTRTNEKLFF. CDR3 nucleotide sequence: TGTGCCAGCTCGACTCGGACTAATGAAAAACTGTTTTTT. Using reference TRBV7-9 and TRBJ1-4 for the parts outside the CDR3, the full variable domain is DTGVSQNPRHKITKRGQNVTFRCDPISEHNRLYWYRQTLGQGPEFLTYFQNEAQLEKSRLLSDRFSAERPKGSFSTLEIQRTEQGDSAMYLCASSTRTNEKLFFGSGTQLSVL.

This clonotype was recorded a few times. The rearrangement uses TRBV19 and TRBJ2-1; 8 bases align to TRBD1. Germline V gives CDR1 LNHDA, CDR2 SQIVND (reference sequence). This CDR3 contains 13 residues. V was pared by 10 bases and J by 5 bases, with 7 bases of the junction left unmatched. CDR3 DNA sequence: TGTGCCACTGAGGACAGGGTCCACAATGAGCAGTTCTTC. It specifies CATEDRVHNEQFF. The full variable domain, rest sourced from reference TRBV19 and TRBJ2-1, is DGGITQSPKYLFRKEGQNVTLSCEQNLNHDAMYWYRQDPGQGLRLIYYSQIVNDFQKGDIAEGYSVSREKKESFPLTVTSAQKNPTAFYLCATEDRVHNEQFFGPGTRLTVL.

This CDR3 reads CASSSNPELHSYNEQFF. CDR3 sequence (DNA): TGTGCCAGCAGCTCAAACCCAGAGCTCCACTCCTACAATGAGCAGTTCTTC. The chain uses TRBV21-1 and TRBJ2-1. TRBV21-1 is recorded as a pseudogene. This CDR3 has 17 residues.

The chain carries TRBV4-2 and TRBJ2-3, with D maybe TRBD1 (6 bases). V lost 1 base, J lost 2 bases, and 10 bases lay in between. CDR1 and CDR2 (germline): LGHNA, YNFKEQ. CDR3 size: 15 residues. CDR3 residues: CASSQGGTHTDTQYF. The CDR3 DNA is TGTGCCAGCAGCCAAGGGGGGACACACACAGATACGCAGTATTTT.

Of note for this clonotype: The junction shows a germline mismatch at one end, possibly a read error. The chain employs TRBV5-1 and TRBJ2-2; no definite D call. Germline V lookup: CDR1 SGHRS, CDR2 YFSETQ. This CDR3 has 15 amino acids. The CDR3: CASRLDRRPTGELFF. Here the CDR3 DNA reads TGCGCCAGCAGGTTGGACCGTCGACCGACCGGGGAGCTGTTTTTT. Using reference TRBV5-1 and TRBJ2-2 for the parts outside the CDR3, the full variable domain is KAGVTQTPRYLIKTRGQQVTLSCSPISGHRSVSWYQQTPGQGLQFLFEYFSETQRNKGNFPGRFSGRQFSNSRSEMNVSTLELGDSALYLCASRLDRRPTGELFFGEGSRLTVL.

The chain employs TRBV9 and TRBJ1-1; D gene unclear. Germline V CDR1 and CDR2: SGDLS, YYNGEE. The CDR3 has 15 residues. V lost 2 bases and J lost 0, with 11 bases in between. CDR3 sequence: CASSVLTTMNTEAFF. CDR3 nucleotide sequence: TGTGCCAGCAGCGTTCTCACAACGATGAACACTGAAGCTTTCTTT.

This clonotype turned up a few times. The gene calls are TRBV19 and TRBJ1-5; the match to TRBD1 covers 11 bases. This CDR3 region has 14 residues. Germline V gene lookup returns CDR1 LNHDA and CDR2 SQIVND (reference sequence). V was pared by 9 bases and J by 3 bases, with 4 bases of the junction left unmatched. The CDR3 DNA is TGTGCCAGCTCGGACAGGGGGCTCAATCAGCCCCAGCATTTT. Its translation is CASSDRGLNQPQHF. Full variable domain (outside the CDR3, taken from reference TRBV19 and TRBJ1-5): DGGITQSPKYLFRKEGQNVTLSCEQNLNHDAMYWYRQDPGQGLRLIYYSQIVNDFQKGDIAEGYSVSREKKESFPLTVTSAQKNPTAFYLCASSDRGLNQPQHFGDGTRLSIL.

This clonotype was recorded at least ten times. The V gene is TRBV6-1, the J gene TRBJ2-3; 11 bases agree with TRBD2. From germline, CDR1 is MNHNS and CDR2 SASEGT. V dropped 7 bases and J dropped 1; count of bases not matched to a gene: 7. The CDR3 totals 16 residues. The CDR3: CASTTLLAGGTDTQYF. The CDR3, as DNA: TGTGCCAGCACAACTTTACTAGCGGGGGGCACAGATACGCAGTATTTT.

A few counts support this clonotype. The rearrangement joins TRBV14 to TRBJ2-7; the D gene is possibly TRBD2 (6 bases). From germline, CDR1 is SGHDN and CDR2 FVKESK. The CDR3 contains 12 residues. With 6 bases removed from V and 3 bases from J, the gap between germline ends came to 9 bases. The CDR3 loop is CASRSGVYEQYV. The CDR3 DNA reads TGTGCCAGCAGATCGGGAGTCTACGAGCAGTACGTC.